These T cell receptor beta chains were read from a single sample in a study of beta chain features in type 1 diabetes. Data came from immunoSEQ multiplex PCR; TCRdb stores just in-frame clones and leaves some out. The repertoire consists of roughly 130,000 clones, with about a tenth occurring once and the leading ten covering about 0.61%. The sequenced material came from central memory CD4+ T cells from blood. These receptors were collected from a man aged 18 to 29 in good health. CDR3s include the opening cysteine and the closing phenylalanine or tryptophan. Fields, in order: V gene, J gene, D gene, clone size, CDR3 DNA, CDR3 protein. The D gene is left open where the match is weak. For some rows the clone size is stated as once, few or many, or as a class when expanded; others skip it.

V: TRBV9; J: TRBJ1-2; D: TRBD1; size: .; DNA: TGTGCCAGCAGCGCTGGGGGACAGGGCAACTATGGCTACACCTTC; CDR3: CASSAGGQGNYGYTF
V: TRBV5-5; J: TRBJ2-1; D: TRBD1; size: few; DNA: TGTGCCAGCAGCTTGGGACAGGGGTTCGGTGAGCAGTTCTTC; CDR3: CASSLGQGFGEQFF
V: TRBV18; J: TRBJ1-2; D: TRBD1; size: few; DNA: TGTGCCAGCTCACTCCCGGGACAGAATAATGGCTACACCTTC; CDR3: CASSLPGQNNGYTF
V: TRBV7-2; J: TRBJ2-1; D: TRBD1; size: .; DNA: TGTGCCAGCAGCCCCCGGGACAGGGGGTACAATGAGCAGTTCTTC; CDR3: CASSPRDRGYNEQFF
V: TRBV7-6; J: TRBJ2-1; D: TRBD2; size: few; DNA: TGTGCCAGCAGCATCGGACTAGCGGGGGGGGCTGAGCAGTTCTTC; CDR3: CASSIGLAGGAEQFF
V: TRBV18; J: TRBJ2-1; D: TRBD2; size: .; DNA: TGTGCCAGCTCACCTAGCGGGGGGGGCTCCTACAATGAGCAGTTCTTC; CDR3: CASSPSGGGSYNEQFF
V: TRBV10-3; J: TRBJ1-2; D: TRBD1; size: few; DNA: TGTGCCACCGAAAATGGACAGGGGCGGGGTGGCTACACCTTC; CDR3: CATENGQGRGGYTF
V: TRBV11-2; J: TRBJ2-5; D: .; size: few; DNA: TGTGCCAGCAGCTTTTCGGAGACCCAGTACTTC; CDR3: CASSFSETQYF
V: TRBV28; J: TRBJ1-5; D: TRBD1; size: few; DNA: TGTGCCAGCATTCCATCGACAGGGGTTCAGCCCCAGCATTTT; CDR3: CASIPSTGVQPQHF
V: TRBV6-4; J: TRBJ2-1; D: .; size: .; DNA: TGTGCCAGCAGTGACTCGGGGGGGCCGGGCAATGAGCAGTTCTTC; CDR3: CASSDSGGPGNEQFF
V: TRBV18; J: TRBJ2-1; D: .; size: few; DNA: TGTGCCAGCTCACCAGGACAGGAGCAGTTCTTC; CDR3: CASSPGQEQFF
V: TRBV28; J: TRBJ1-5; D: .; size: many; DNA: TGTGCCAGCACCACGGGACTCAATCAGCCCCAGCATTTT; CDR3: CASTTGLNQPQHF
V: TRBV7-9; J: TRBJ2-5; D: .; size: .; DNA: TGTGCCAGCAGCGCAGACCCCTCCCTGGGCGAGACCCAGTACTTC; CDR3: CASSADPSLGETQYF
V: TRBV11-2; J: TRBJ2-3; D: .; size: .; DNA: TGTGCCAGCAGCTCCCAGACAGGGGAGGGCGATACGCAGTATTTT; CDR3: CASSSQTGEGDTQYF
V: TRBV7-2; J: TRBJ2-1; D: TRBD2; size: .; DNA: TGTGCCAGCAGCGCGGGGCGGGGGGGCTTTTCCTACAATGAGCAGTTCTTC; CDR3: CASSAGRGGFSYNEQFF
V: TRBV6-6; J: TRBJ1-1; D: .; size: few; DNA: TGTGCCAGCAGGCCGGAGACAGGGAACACTGAAGCTTTCTTT; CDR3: CASRPETGNTEAFF
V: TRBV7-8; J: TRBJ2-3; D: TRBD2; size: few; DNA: TGTGCCAGCAGCTTAATGACTAGCGGGGGTTCCCCCCGCACAGATACGCAGTATTTT; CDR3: CASSLMTSGGSPRTDTQYF
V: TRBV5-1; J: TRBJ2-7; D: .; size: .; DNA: TGCGCCAGCAGCCTGACCGGGCTTTCGGGGGAGCAGTACTTC; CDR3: CASSLTGLSGEQYF
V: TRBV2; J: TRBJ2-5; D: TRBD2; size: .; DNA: TGTGCCAGCCAAAGATATAGCGGGGGTGGGCAGACCCAGTACTTC; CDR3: CASQRYSGGGQTQYF
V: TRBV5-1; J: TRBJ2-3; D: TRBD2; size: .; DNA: TGCGCCAGCAGCTTGGCCGCGGGGGGGGTCACAGATACGCAGTATTTT; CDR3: CASSLAAGGVTDTQYF
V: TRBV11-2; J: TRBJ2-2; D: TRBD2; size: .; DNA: TGTGCCAGCAGGGAACAAGCGGGGCCATACACCGGGGAGCTGTTTTTT; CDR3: CASREQAGPYTGELFF
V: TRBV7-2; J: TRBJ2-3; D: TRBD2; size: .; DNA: TGTGCTACCGGACGGGGGGGCCAAGATACGCAGTATTTT; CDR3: CATGRGGQDTQYF
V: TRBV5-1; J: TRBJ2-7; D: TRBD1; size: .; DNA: TGCGCCAGCAGCTTCGACAGGGGAGCGGCCTACGAGCAGTACTTC; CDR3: CASSFDRGAAYEQYF
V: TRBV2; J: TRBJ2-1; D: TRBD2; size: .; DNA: TGTGCCAGCAGTTGGAGCGGGGGGCTTGAGGGGTTCTTC; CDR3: CASSWSGGLEGFF
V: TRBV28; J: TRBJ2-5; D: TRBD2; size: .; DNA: TGTGCCAGCAGTAGTAGCGGGACGGAGACCCAGTACTTC; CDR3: CASSSSGTETQYF
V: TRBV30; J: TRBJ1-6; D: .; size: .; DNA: TGTGCCTGGAGCCCAATCCCCCCCAGTGATTCACCCCTCCACTTT; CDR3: CAWSPIPPSDSPLHF
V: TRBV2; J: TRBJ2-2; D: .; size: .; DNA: TGTGCCAGCACCCCGGGGAGGATGAACACCGGGGAGCTGTTTTTT; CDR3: CASTPGRMNTGELFF
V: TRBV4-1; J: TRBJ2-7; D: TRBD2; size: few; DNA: TGCGCCAGCAGCCAAGAACCTAGGGGGAATAGCGGGGGGGCCTACGAGCAGTACTTC; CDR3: CASSQEPRGNSGGAYEQYF
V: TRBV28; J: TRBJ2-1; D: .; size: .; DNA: TGTGCCAGCCACCCTTATACAGGGTACAATGAGCAGTTCTTC; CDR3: CASHPYTGYNEQFF
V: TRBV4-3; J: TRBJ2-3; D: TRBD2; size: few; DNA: TGCGCCAGCAGCCTCGCTTCTTCGGCGGGGGGGCCAGTGTATACGCAGTATTTT; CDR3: CASSLASSAGGPVYTQYF
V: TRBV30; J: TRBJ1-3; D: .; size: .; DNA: TGTGCCTGGAGTGTACTCGGTTTCTTCTCTGGAAACACCATATATTTT; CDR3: CAWSVLGFFSGNTIYF
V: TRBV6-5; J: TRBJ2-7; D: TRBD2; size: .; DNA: TGTGCCAGCTCGGGACTAGCGGTACAGGAGCAGTACTTC; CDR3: CASSGLAVQEQYF
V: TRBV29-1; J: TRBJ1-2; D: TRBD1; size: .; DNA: TGCAGCGCACCGACCGGGACAGGGGGCCGGGGCTACACCTTC; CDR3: CSAPTGTGGRGYTF
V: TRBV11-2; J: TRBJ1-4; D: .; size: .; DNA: TGTGCCAGCAGCTTAGATCAGGCCAGGAGGCTGTTTTTT; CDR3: CASSLDQARRLFF
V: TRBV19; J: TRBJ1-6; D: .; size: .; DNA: TGTGCCAGTAGCCTGTATATTCGTTCCGCCGGGGGACCCCTCCACTTT; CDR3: CASSLYIRSAGGPLHF
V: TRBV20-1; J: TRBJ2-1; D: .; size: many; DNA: TGCAGTGCTTATTTCTACAATGAGCAGTTCTTC; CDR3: CSAYFYNEQFF
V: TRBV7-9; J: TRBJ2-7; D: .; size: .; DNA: TGTGCCAGCAGCCCGACAAACCTGGACTACGAGCAGTACTTC; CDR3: CASSPTNLDYEQYF
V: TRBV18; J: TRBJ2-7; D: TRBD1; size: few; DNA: TGTGCCACCTCCCTTACGGGACAGATTTACGAGCAGTACTTC; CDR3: CATSLTGQIYEQYF
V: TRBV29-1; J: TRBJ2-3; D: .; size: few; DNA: TGCAGCGCCCGTTCTACCACAGATACGCAGTATTTT; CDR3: CSARSTTDTQYF
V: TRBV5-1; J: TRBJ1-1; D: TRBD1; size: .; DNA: TGCGCCAGCAGCTCCGCGACAGGGCATAGAACCTACACTGAAGCTTTCTTT; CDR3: CASSSATGHRTYTEAFF
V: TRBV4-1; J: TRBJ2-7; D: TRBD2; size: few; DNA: TGCGCCAGCAGCCAAGAAGTTGGCTACGGGACTAGCTCTTTCTCCTACGAGCAGTACTTC; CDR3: CASSQEVGYGTSSFSYEQYF
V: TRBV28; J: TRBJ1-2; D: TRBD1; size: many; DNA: TGTGCCAGCCGGGGACAGGTTCCGCTAGTTGGCTACACCTTC; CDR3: CASRGQVPLVGYTF
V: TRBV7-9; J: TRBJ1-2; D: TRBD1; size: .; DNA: TGTGCCAGCAGCACCGGACAGGGGAACTATGGCTACACCTTC; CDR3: CASSTGQGNYGYTF
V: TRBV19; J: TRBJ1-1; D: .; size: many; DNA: TGTGCCAGTAGCCGATCGGGGATCGGTACTGAAGCTTTCTTT; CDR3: CASSRSGIGTEAFF
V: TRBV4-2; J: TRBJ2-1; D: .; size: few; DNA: TGTGCCAGCAGCCAAGCCGCGGACAGAAGCAATGAGCAGTTCTTC; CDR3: CASSQAADRSNEQFF
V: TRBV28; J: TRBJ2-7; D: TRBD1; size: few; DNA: TGTGCCAGCAGTTCCCCGACAGGGTTTTCCTACGAGCAGTACTTC; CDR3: CASSSPTGFSYEQYF
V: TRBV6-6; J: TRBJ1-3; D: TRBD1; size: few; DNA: TGTGCCAGCAGTTACGGGACAGGGGATCGAAACACCATATATTTT; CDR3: CASSYGTGDRNTIYF
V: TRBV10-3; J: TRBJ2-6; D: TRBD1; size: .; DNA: TGTGCCATCAGACCGGGACAGTCATCTGGGGCCAACGTCCTGACTTTC; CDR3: CAIRPGQSSGANVLTF